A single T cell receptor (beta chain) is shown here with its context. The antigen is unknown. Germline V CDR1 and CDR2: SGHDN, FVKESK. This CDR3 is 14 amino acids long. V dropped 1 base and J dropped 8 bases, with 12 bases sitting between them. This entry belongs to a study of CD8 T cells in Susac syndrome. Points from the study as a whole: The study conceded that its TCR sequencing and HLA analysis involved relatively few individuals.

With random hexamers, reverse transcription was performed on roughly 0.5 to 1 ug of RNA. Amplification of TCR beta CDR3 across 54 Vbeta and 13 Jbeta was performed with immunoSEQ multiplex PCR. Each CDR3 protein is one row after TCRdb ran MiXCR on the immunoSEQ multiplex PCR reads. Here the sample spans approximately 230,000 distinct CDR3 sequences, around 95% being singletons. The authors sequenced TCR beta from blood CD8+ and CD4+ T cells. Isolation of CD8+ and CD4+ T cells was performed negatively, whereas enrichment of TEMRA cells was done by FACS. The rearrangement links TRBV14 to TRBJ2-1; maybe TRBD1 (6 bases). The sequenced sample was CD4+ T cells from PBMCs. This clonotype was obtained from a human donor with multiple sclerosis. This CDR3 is CASSQANRVYEQFF. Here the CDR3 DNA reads TGTGCCAGCAGCCAAGCGAACAGGGTATATGAGCAGTTCTTC.